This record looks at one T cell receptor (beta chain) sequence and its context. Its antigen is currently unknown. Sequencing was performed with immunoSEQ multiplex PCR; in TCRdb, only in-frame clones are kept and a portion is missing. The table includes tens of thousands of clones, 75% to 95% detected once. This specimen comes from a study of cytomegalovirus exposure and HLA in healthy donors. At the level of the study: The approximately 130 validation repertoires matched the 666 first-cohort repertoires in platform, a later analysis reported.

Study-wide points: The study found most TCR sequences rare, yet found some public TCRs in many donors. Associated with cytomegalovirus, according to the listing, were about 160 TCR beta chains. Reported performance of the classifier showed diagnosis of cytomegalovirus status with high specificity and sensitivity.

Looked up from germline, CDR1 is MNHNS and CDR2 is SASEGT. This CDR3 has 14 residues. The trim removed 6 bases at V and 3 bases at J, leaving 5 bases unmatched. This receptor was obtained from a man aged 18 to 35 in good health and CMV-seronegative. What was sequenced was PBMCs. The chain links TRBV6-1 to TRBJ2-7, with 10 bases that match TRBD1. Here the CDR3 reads CASRFGQGDYEQYF. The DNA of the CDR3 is TGTGCCAGCAGATTTGGACAGGGGGACTACGAGCAGTACTTC.